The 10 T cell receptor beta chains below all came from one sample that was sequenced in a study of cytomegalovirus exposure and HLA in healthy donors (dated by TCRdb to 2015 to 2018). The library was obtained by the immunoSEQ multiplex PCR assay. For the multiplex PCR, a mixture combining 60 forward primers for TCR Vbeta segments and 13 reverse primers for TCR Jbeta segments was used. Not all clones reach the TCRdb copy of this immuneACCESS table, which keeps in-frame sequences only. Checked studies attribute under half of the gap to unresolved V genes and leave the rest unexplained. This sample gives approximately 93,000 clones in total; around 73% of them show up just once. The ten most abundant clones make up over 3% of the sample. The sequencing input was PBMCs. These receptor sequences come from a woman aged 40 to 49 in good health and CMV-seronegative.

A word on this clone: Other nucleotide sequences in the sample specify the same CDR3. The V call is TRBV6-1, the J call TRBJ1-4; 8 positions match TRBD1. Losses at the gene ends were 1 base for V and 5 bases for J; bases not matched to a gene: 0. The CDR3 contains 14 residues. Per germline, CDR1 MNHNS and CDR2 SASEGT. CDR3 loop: CASSEGQGNEKLFF. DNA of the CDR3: TGTGCCAGCAGTGAAGGACAGGGGAATGAAAAACTGTTTTTT.

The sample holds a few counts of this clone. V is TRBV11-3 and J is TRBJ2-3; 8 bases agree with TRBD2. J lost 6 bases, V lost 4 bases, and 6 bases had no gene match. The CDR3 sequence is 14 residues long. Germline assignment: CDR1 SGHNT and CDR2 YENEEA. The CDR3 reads CASSSGLARDTQYF. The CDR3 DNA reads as TGTGCCAGCAGCTCTGGACTAGCAAGGGATACGCAGTATTTT.

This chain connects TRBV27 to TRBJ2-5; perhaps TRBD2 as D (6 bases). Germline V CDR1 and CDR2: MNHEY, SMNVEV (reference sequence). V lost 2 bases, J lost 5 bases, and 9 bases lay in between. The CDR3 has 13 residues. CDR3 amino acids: CASSLIGRETQYF. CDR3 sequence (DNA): TGTGCCAGCAGTTTAATAGGGAGGGAGACCCAGTACTTC.

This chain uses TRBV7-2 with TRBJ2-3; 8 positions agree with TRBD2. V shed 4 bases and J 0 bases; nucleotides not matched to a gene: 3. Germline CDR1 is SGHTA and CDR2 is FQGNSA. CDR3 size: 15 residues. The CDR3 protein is CASSSLAGSTDTQYF. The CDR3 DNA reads TGTGCCAGCAGCTCCCTAGCGGGTAGCACAGATACGCAGTATTTT.

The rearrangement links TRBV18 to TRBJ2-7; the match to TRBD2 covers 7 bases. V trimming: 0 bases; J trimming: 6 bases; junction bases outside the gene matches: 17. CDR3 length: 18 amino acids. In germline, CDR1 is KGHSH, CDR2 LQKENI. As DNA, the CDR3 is TGTGCCAGCTCACCACCGGCGGGAGCCCCCTACAATCCTGTCGAGCAGTACTTC. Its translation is CASSPPAGAPYNPVEQYF.

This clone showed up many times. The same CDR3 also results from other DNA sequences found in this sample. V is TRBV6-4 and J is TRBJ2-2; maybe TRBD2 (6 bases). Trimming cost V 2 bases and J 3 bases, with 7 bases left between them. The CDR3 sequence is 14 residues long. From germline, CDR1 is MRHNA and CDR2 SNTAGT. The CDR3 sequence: CASSDGGDTGELFF. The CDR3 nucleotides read TGTGCCAGCAGTGACGGCGGGGACACCGGGGAGCTGTTTTTT.

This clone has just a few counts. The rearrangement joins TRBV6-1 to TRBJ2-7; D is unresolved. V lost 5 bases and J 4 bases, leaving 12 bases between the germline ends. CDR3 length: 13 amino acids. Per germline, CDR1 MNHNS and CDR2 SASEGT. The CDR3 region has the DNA TGTGCCAGCAGTAGAGAGGTTGGTTACGAGCAGTACTTC. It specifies CASSREVGYEQYF.

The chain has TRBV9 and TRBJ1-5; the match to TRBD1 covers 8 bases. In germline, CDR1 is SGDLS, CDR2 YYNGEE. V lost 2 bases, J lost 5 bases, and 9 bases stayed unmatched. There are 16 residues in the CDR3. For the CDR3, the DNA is TGTGCCAGCAGCGTGGGTGGGACAGGAAAGGATCAGCCCCAGCATTTT. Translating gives CASSVGGTGKDQPQHF.

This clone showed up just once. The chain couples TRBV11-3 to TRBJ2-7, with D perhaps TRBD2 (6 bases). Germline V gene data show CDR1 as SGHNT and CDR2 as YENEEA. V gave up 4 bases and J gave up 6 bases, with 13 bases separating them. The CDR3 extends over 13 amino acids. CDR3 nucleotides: TGTGCCAGCAGCTGGGAAGCGGGTAGCGAGCAGTACTTC. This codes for CASSWEAGSEQYF.

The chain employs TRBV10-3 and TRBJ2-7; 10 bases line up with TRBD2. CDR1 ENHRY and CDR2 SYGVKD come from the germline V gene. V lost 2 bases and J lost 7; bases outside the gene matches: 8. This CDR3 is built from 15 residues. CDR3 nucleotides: TGTGCCATCAGTGAGATGAGCGGGAGGGCCGAGGAGCAGTACTTC. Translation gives CAISEMSGRAEEQYF.